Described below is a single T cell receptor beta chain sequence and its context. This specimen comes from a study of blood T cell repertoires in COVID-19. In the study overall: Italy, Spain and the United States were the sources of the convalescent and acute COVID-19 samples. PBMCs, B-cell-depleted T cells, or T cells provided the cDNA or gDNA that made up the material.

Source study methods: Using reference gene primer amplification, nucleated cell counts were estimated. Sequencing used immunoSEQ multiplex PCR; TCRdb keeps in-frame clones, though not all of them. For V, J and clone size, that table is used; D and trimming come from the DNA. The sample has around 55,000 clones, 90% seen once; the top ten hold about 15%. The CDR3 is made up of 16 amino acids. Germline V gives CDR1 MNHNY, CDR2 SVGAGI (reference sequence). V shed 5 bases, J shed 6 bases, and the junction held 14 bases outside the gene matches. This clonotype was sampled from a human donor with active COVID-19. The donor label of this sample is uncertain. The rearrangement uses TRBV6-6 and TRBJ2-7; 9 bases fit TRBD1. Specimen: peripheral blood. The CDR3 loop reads CASSRGRPGTGFEQYF. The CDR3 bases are TGTGCCAGCAGTCGAGGGCGTCCCGGGACAGGGTTCGAGCAGTACTTC.